A single sample is the source of the 7 T cell receptor beta chains below, sequenced in a study of beta chain features in type 1 diabetes. These receptors have no known antigen. Notes on the study in general: Significant though moderate, a shortening of TCRB CDR3s appeared in all four CD4+ subsets of Type 1 diabetes patients.

The study reverse transcribed the entire isolated RNA, so it sequenced expressed TCRB transcripts. Only in-frame clones appear in the TCRdb table, and some are missing; sequencing was by immunoSEQ multiplex PCR. The sample holds about 660,000 clones, over 13% seen once. Material: naive CD4+ T cells from blood. The receptors were gathered from a young man with type 1 diabetes.

This clone was seen a handful of times. This chain joins TRBV6-5 and TRBJ2-3; a possible D gene is TRBD2 (5 bases). Germline CDR1 reads MNHEY; CDR2 reads SVGAGI. Trimming removed 7 bases from V and 6 bases from J, with 14 bases in between. The CDR3 has 13 amino acids. The CDR3 is CASNRGSLDTQYF. Written as DNA, the CDR3 is TGTGCCAGCAATAGAGGGTCCCTGGATACGCAGTATTTT.

This chain links TRBV5-4 with TRBJ2-1; 12 nucleotides match TRBD2. Germline V gene lookup returns CDR1 SGHNT and CDR2 YYREEE (reference sequence). The length of the CDR3 is 18 residues. J gave up 4 bases and V 4 bases, and 12 bases lay outside the gene matches. CDR3 coding DNA: TGTGCCAGCAGCGCGAACCCGACTAGCGGGGGCCTATACAATGAGCAGTTCTTC. As protein: CASSANPTSGGLYNEQFF.

This clone has just a few counts. V is TRBV7-2 and J is TRBJ1-4; D is ambiguous. CDR3 length: 14 amino acids. Germline V gives CDR1 SGHTA, CDR2 FQGNSA. Trimming removed 5 bases at V and 7 bases at J, with 14 bases between. The CDR3: CASSRAPRGEKLFF. The DNA of the CDR3 is TGTGCCAGCAGCCGGGCCCCCCGGGGTGAAAAACTGTTTTTT. Full variable domain (remainder filled in from reference TRBV7-2 and TRBJ1-4): GAGVSQSPSNKVTEKGKDVELRCDPISGHTALYWYRQSLGQGLEFLIYFQGNSAPDKSGLPSDRFSAERTGGSVSTLTIQRTQQEDSAVYLCASSRAPRGEKLFFGSGTQLSVL.

The V and J genes are TRBV18 and TRBJ2-7; 7 bases line up with TRBD1. Germline loops: CDR1 KGHSH, CDR2 LQKENI. V was clipped by 1 base and J by 5 bases; unmatched bases: 8. CDR3 length: 15 amino acids. The CDR3 loop reads CASSPLATGTNEQYF. As DNA, the CDR3 is TGTGCCAGCTCACCACTCGCGACAGGGACCAACGAGCAGTACTTC.

This chain's CDR3 is CASSLEVGSNHEQFF. The CDR3 DNA sequence: TGTGCCAGCAGCTTGGAGGTAGGATCTAATCATGAGCAGTTCTTC. The chain is built from TRBV5-4 and TRBJ2-1; D remains ambiguous. V lost 0 bases and J 8 bases, leaving 15 bases between the germline ends. The length of the CDR3 is 15 residues. CDR1 is SGHNT and CDR2 is YYREEE in the germline V gene (reference sequence).

A few counts support this clone. V and J are TRBV5-1 and TRBJ1-6, with TRBD1 matching 7 bases. The CDR3 is 14 amino acids. The J segment lost 9 bases and the V segment lost 6 bases, leaving 9 bases of the junction unmatched. Germline values: CDR1 SGHRS, CDR2 YFSETQ. The CDR3 region is CASNLGTAASPLHF. The CDR3 DNA is TGCGCCAGCAACCTTGGGACAGCCGCTTCACCCCTCCACTTT.

The chain links TRBV6-5 to TRBJ1-1; possibly TRBD1 for D (5 bases). V was cut by 1 base and J by 2 bases, with 11 bases left in between. This CDR3 has 15 amino acids. CDR1 and CDR2 from the germline V gene are MNHEY and SVGAGI. This chain's CDR3 is CASSYWEGYNTEAFF. The CDR3 nucleotides are TGTGCCAGCAGTTACTGGGAGGGGTATAACACTGAAGCTTTCTTT.